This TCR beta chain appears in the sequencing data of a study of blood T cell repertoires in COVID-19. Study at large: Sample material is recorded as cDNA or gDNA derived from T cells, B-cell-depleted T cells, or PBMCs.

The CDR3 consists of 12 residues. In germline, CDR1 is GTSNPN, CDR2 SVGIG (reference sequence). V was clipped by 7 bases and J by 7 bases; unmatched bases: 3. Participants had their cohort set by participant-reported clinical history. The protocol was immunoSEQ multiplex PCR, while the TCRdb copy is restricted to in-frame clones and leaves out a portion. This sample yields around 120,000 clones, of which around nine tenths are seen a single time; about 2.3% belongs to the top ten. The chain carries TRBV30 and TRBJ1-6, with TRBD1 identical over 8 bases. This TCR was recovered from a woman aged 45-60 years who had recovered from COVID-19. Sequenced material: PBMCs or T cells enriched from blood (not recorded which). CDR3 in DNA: TGTGCCTCAACAGGGGGGAATTCACCCCTCCACTTT. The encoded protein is CASTGGNSPLHF.